These 27 T cell receptor beta chains came from one sample sequenced in a study of cytomegalovirus exposure and HLA in healthy donors (dated by TCRdb to the late 2010s). The method was the immunoSEQ multiplex PCR assay. The multiplex PCR relied on a mix of 60 forward primers for TCR Vbeta segments and 13 reverse primers for TCR Jbeta segments. TCRdb re-hosts the immuneACCESS table, in-frame sequences only. Its copies lack some clones; in the studies checked, an unresolved V gene accounts for under half of them, and the cause for the rest is not known. The sample has 170,000 or so clones on record, 65% to 80% of them singletons. Jointly, the top ten make up about 2.9% of the sample. The sequenced material came from PBMCs. Receptor source: a woman in her forties or fifties in good health and CMV-seropositive.

The chain is built from TRBV11-3 and TRBJ2-1, with TRBD2 matching over 8 bases. With V trimmed by 1 base and J by 9 bases, 5 bases remained unmatched. Germline CDR1 and CDR2: SGHNT and YENEEA. The length of the CDR3 is 14 residues. The chain's CDR3 is CASSLAGTRPEQFF. CDR3 sequence (DNA): TGTGCCAGCAGCTTAGCCGGGACTAGGCCTGAGCAGTTCTTC.

The rearrangement joins TRBV29-1 to TRBJ1-4; a weak D match, TRBD1 (5 bases). Germline lookup yields CDR1 SQVTM and CDR2 ANQGSEA. V dropped 7 bases and J dropped 4 bases, with 16 bases sitting between them. The CDR3 consists of 14 residues. The CDR3 region is CSASPGGGNEKLFF. CDR3 nucleotides: TGCAGCGCCAGCCCCGGGGGGGGTAATGAAAAACTGTTTTTT.

This clone was recorded a few times. This chain uses TRBV5-3 with TRBJ1-4; D unclear. TRBV5-3 qualifies as an ORF whose function is uncertain. The V end was cut by 0 bases, the J end by 0 bases, with 12 bases between. The CDR3 totals 17 residues. This chain's CDR3 is CARSLDLFNATNEKLFF. CDR3 coding DNA: TGTGCCAGAAGCTTGGACCTATTTAACGCAACTAATGAAAAACTGTTTTTT.

V gene TRBV19 combines with J gene TRBJ1-4, with no clear D. There are 14 residues in the CDR3. V lost 11 bases to trimming and J lost 11 bases, with 24 bases between them. Germline values: CDR1 LNHDA, CDR2 SQIVND (reference sequence). The CDR3 DNA is TGTGCCGTTGAAAGCCGAGAGGCCGGAGGGAAACTGTTTTTT. It encodes CAVESREAGGKLFF.

V is TRBV6-5 and J is TRBJ1-1; tentatively, D is TRBD1 (5 bases). In germline, CDR1 is MNHEY, CDR2 SVGAGI. Trimming removed 5 bases at V and 10 bases at J, with 17 bases between. The CDR3 length is 13 residues. Written as DNA, the CDR3 is TGTGCCAGCAGTCCCTCAGCCAGGGCCGGAGCTTTCTTT. Encoded protein: CASSPSARAGAFF.

The chain combines TRBV6-1 with TRBJ2-1, with 8 bases that match TRBD2. Germline V gene sequence: CDR1 MNHNS, CDR2 SASEGT. V dropped 10 bases and J dropped 4; count of bases not matched to a gene: 9. The CDR3 contains 14 residues. The CDR3 DNA reads TGTGCCACCTCTGCTAGCGGGTTATACAATGAGCAGTTCTTC. Protein product: CATSASGLYNEQFF.

The rearrangement joins TRBV19 to TRBJ1-5, with a weak D call TRBD1 (5 bases). The germline CDR1 and CDR2 sequences are LNHDA and SQIVND (reference sequence). This CDR3 contains 17 residues. Deletions cut 5 bases from V and 0 bases from J, with 17 bases between. The CDR3 protein is CASSPWAGRGSNQPQHF. The DNA for the CDR3 is TGTGCCAGTAGTCCTTGGGCAGGGAGGGGTAGCAATCAGCCCCAGCATTTT.

J is TRBJ1-1 and V is TRBV18, with TRBD1 as a possible D gene (6 bases). Germline loops: CDR1 KGHSH, CDR2 LQKENI. The CDR3 is 14 residues long. V was pared by 1 base and J by 11 bases, with 17 bases between. DNA of the CDR3: TGTGCCAGCTCACCACTACCGCAACAGGGATGGGCTTTCTTT. This translates into CASSPLPQQGWAFF.

The rearrangement links TRBV19 to TRBJ1-1; 7 nucleotides agree with TRBD1. With 10 bases clipped from V and 1 base from J, the junction kept 21 bases outside the gene matches. Per germline, CDR1 LNHDA and CDR2 SQIVND (reference sequence). This CDR3 spans 18 amino acids. In DNA, the CDR3 is TGTGCCACCAGCGATCCGGGACAGTTGCAGCAGACGAACACTGAAGCTTTCTTT. This gives the protein CATSDPGQLQQTNTEAFF.

This clone has a single count. A junction boundary mismatches the germline segment, possibly from a read error. The same CDR3 is also encoded by other DNA sequences in this sample. The rearrangement uses TRBV11-1 and TRBJ2-5, with 7 bases that match TRBD2. This CDR3 is 15 amino acids long. Germline assignment: CDR1 SGHAT and CDR2 FQDESV (reference sequence). CDR3 in DNA: TGTGCCAGCAGCTACGCGTGGACTAGTCCGGAGACTCAGTACTTC. This encodes CASSYAWTSPETQYF.

The V gene is TRBV7-9, the J gene TRBJ2-1; the D is unclear. Germline lookup yields CDR1 SEHNR and CDR2 FQNEAQ (reference sequence). Between the trimmed V and J ends, which lost 1 base and 2 bases, there was a span of 12 bases. CDR3 size: 16 residues. CDR3 DNA: TGTGCCAGCAGCTTAGTCCGTTCCGTCGCCTACAATGAGCAGTTCTTC. Translation gives CASSLVRSVAYNEQFF. Complete variable domain (other parts from reference TRBV7-9 and TRBJ2-1): DTGVSQNPRHKITKRGQNVTFRCDPISEHNRLYWYRQTLGQGPEFLTYFQNEAQLEKSRLLSDRFSAERPKGSFSTLEIQRTEQGDSAMYLCASSLVRSVAYNEQFFGPGTRLTVL.

The CDR3 bases are TGTGCCAGCAGCTTGAGGCCCCGAACCCAGGGATATGGCTACACCTTC. This translates into CASSLRPRTQGYGYTF. The chain has TRBV5-4 and TRBJ1-2, with D possibly being TRBD1 (5 bases). The V gene's germline CDR1 is SGHNT and CDR2 YYREEE (reference sequence). This CDR3 is built from 16 residues. Trimming cost V 1 base and J 5 bases, with 18 bases left between them. The full variable domain, in which reference TRBV5-4 and TRBJ1-2 provide the parts outside the CDR3, is ETGVTQSPTHLIKTRGQQVTLRCSSQSGHNTVSWYQQALGQGPQFIFQYYREEENGRGNFPPRFSGLQFPNYSSELNVNALELDDSALYLCASSLRPRTQGYGYTFGSGTRLTVV.

This clone turned up a few times. V gene TRBV5-1 combines with J gene TRBJ2-1, with 11 bases fitting TRBD2. CDR1 and CDR2 (germline): SGHRS, YFSETQ. The trim removed 4 bases at V and 9 bases at J, leaving 15 bases unmatched. The CDR3 runs to 17 residues. The CDR3 spells CASSPAVGSGRAREQFF. In DNA, the CDR3 is TGCGCCAGCAGCCCTGCGGTAGGTAGCGGGAGGGCTCGTGAGCAGTTCTTC. Combining the CDR3 with reference TRBV5-1 and TRBJ2-1 gives the whole variable domain KAGVTQTPRYLIKTRGQQVTLSCSPISGHRSVSWYQQTPGQGLQFLFEYFSETQRNKGNFPGRFSGRQFSNSRSEMNVSTLELGDSALYLCASSPAVGSGRAREQFFGPGTRLTVL.

The rearrangement links TRBV7-8 to TRBJ1-5; TRBD1 matches at 7 bases. Germline lookup yields CDR1 SGHVS and CDR2 FQNEAQ. This CDR3 is built from 17 residues. V was pared by 0 bases and J by 6 bases, with 11 bases of the junction left unmatched. CDR3 loop: CASSLASVQGIGQPQHF. In DNA form, the CDR3 reads TGTGCCAGCAGCTTAGCTTCTGTACAGGGGATCGGTCAGCCCCAGCATTTT.

The rearrangement uses TRBV7-8 and TRBJ1-2; no definite D call. V lost 3 bases to trimming and J lost 2 bases, with 10 bases between them. Germline-derived CDR1 and CDR2 are SGHVS and FQNEAQ. The CDR3 loop spans 14 amino acids. DNA of the CDR3: TGTGCCAGCAGCTTTAGGGAGACAAACTATGGCTACACCTTC. Amino acid sequence: CASSFRETNYGYTF.

This chain's CDR3 is CASSFGTGVGEQFF. In DNA, the CDR3 is TGTGCCAGCAGTTTCGGGACAGGGGTGGGTGAGCAGTTCTTC. The chain recombines TRBV27 with TRBJ2-1, with 10 bases matching TRBD1. Germline values: CDR1 MNHEY, CDR2 SMNVEV (reference sequence). V lost 3 bases, J lost 9 bases, and 5 bases stayed unmatched. The CDR3 is 14 residues long.

This clone appeared a single time. The chain couples TRBV5-1 to TRBJ2-1; D ambiguous. The germline V and J ends were trimmed by 0 bases and 7 bases, with 17 bases remaining between them. The length of the CDR3 is 16 residues. Germline V gene sequence: CDR1 SGHRS, CDR2 YFSETQ. The CDR3 coding sequence is TGCGCCAGCAGCTTGGTCCGATACAGACCCATGAATGAGCAGTTCTTC. Translating gives CASSLVRYRPMNEQFF.

This clone was seen just once. This chain joins TRBV19 and TRBJ2-2; 7 nucleotides agree with TRBD2. The CDR3 consists of 17 residues. Trimming removed 3 bases from V and 0 bases from J; junction bases left unmatched: 7. Germline CDR1 LNHDA, CDR2 SQIVND (reference sequence). Here the CDR3 DNA reads TGTGCCAGTAGTATGTTCGTCGGGAGGACGAACACCGGGGAGCTGTTTTTT. Residues: CASSMFVGRTNTGELFF.

This chain connects TRBV30 to TRBJ1-2; 8 bases agree with TRBD1. Germline V gene lookup returns CDR1 GTSNPN and CDR2 SVGIG (reference sequence). The CDR3 spans 18 residues. Trimming took 5 bases from V and 0 from J; bases not matched to a gene: 17. The CDR3 loop is CAWSPPGQAQMANYGYTF. CDR3 bases: TGTGCCTGGTCCCCGCCGGGACAGGCCCAAATGGCTAACTATGGCTACACCTTC.

The genes are TRBV5-1 and TRBJ1-2; 8 bases match TRBD1. The ends lost 1 base at V and 8 bases at J; junction bases unmatched: 4. The CDR3 contains 13 residues. Per germline, CDR1 SGHRS and CDR2 YFSETQ. CDR3 region: CASSLQGAAGYTF. The CDR3 DNA sequence: TGCGCCAGCAGCTTGCAGGGGGCGGCGGGCTACACCTTC.

This clone was recorded only once. The gene calls are TRBV5-4 and TRBJ1-1; TRBD1 is a possible D gene (5 bases). Germline assignment: CDR1 SGHNT and CDR2 YYREEE (reference sequence). Trimming removed 4 bases at V and 2 bases at J, with 15 bases between. The CDR3 is 15 amino acids. The CDR3 DNA sequence: TGTGCCAGCAGCGCTGGGGGGGGGACCAACACTGAAGCTTTCTTT. As protein: CASSAGGGTNTEAFF.

This chain joins TRBV6-6 and TRBJ1-1; the match to TRBD1 covers 9 bases. Trimming at V came to 5 bases and at J to 4 bases, leaving 5 bases not matched to a gene. Germline CDR1 MNHNY, CDR2 SVGAGI (reference sequence). The CDR3 totals 14 residues. The CDR3 sequence is CASSLGQGGTEAFF. DNA for the CDR3: TGTGCCAGCAGTCTGGGACAGGGTGGCACTGAAGCTTTCTTT.

This chain uses TRBV13 with TRBJ1-5; D may be TRBD1 (6 bases). This CDR3 spans 15 amino acids. V lost 3 bases, J lost 4 bases, and 13 bases lay in between. Germline V gene lookup returns CDR1 PRHDT and CDR2 FYEKMQ (reference sequence). CDR3: CASSFRAQGNQPQHF. CDR3 DNA sequence: TGTGCCAGCAGCTTCCGGGCCCAGGGGAATCAGCCCCAGCATTTT. The variable domain in full, completed from reference TRBV13 and TRBJ1-5, reads AAGVIQSPRHLIKEKRETATLKCYPIPRHDTVYWYQQGPGQDPQFLISFYEKMQSDKGSIPDRFSAQQFSDYHSELNMSSLELGDSALYFCASSFRAQGNQPQHFGDGTRLSIL.

This chain uses TRBV30 with TRBJ1-2; 7 nucleotides line up with TRBD1. The length of the CDR3 is 11 residues. Germline CDR1 GTSNPN, CDR2 SVGIG (reference sequence). V trimming: 8 bases; J trimming: 8 bases; junction bases outside the gene matches: 8. The CDR3 region has the DNA TGTGCCGGTCGGACAGGTGGAGGCTACACCTTC. Its protein product is CAGRTGGGYTF.

This clone was observed once. V usage is TRBV11-3 and J usage is TRBJ2-3, with D possibly being TRBD2 (7 bases). This CDR3 contains 16 residues. The V gene's germline CDR1 is SGHNT and CDR2 YENEEA. Trimming removed 1 base from V and 5 bases from J, with 16 bases in between. For the CDR3, the DNA is TGTGCCAGCAGCTTAGGCGGGGGCCCGACGGGAGATACGCAGTATTTT. Translation gives CASSLGGGPTGDTQYF. Full variable domain (outside the CDR3, taken from reference TRBV11-3 and TRBJ2-3): EAGVVQSPRYKIIEKKQPVAFWCNPISGHNTLYWYLQNLGQGPELLIRYENEEAVDDSQLPKDRFSAERLKGVDSTLKIQPAELGDSAVYLCASSLGGGPTGDTQYFGPGTRLTVL.

This clone was counted between two and nine times. J is TRBJ1-6 and V is TRBV7-9; the match to TRBD1 covers 10 bases. The germline gives CDR1 SEHNR, CDR2 FQNEAQ (reference sequence). This CDR3 spans 14 amino acids. J gave up 8 bases and V 6 bases, and 4 bases lay outside the gene matches. CDR3: CASRTGGRDSPLHF. CDR3 in DNA: TGTGCCAGCAGGACAGGGGGCAGGGATTCACCCCTCCACTTT.

This clone has a single count. The chain uses TRBV19 and TRBJ1-2; D is perhaps TRBD1 (5 bases). The V end lost 8 bases, the J end lost 4 bases, and 11 bases lay between the germline ends. Germline values: CDR1 LNHDA, CDR2 SQIVND (reference sequence). The CDR3 is made up of 12 amino acids. In DNA, the CDR3 is TGTGCCAGTGGCGACAGATTCTATGGCTACACCTTC. It yields the protein CASGDRFYGYTF. Looking up the rest from reference TRBV19 and TRBJ1-2 gives the full variable domain: DGGITQSPKYLFRKEGQNVTLSCEQNLNHDAMYWYRQDPGQGLRLIYYSQIVNDFQKGDIAEGYSVSREKKESFPLTVTSAQKNPTAFYLCASGDRFYGYTFGSGTRLTVV.